This passage covers 21 T cell receptor beta chains from one sample sequenced in a study of blood T cell repertoires in COVID-19. TCRdb's copy holds only in-frame clones and misses some; the assay was immunoSEQ multiplex PCR. Of 65,000 to 80,000 clones listed, roughly 84% were seen once; the top ten hold around 2.5%. Source material: peripheral blood. Every receptor here comes from a man between 65 and 85 years old with active or convalescent COVID-19.

The gene calls are TRBV6-5 and TRBJ1-2, with 9 positions matching TRBD1. Germline CDR1 MNHEY, CDR2 SVGAGI. The ends lost 8 bases at V and 0 bases at J; junction bases unmatched: 4. CDR3 length: 14 amino acids. As DNA, the CDR3 is TGTGCCAGCGGTAGACAGGGGGCTAACTATGGCTACACCTTC. Its protein product is CASGRQGANYGYTF.

The rearrangement joins TRBV5-1 to TRBJ2-1; 7 positions agree with TRBD2. CDR1 and CDR2 from the germline V gene are SGHRS and YFSETQ. V shed 0 bases and J 2 bases; nucleotides not matched to a gene: 5. This CDR3 is built from 16 residues. The CDR3 DNA follows: TGCGCCAGCAGCTTGGGGGCGGGGGAGACCTACAATGAGCAGTTCTTC. Amino acid sequence: CASSLGAGETYNEQFF.

The rearrangement uses TRBV10-1 and TRBJ2-1; 7 nucleotides agree with TRBD1. Germline V gene lookup returns CDR1 WNHNN and CDR2 SYGVQD (reference sequence). The CDR3 has 13 amino acids. J was trimmed by 9 bases and V by 6 bases; bases with no gene match: 8. The CDR3 is CASSWTGRGEQFF. The CDR3 coding sequence is TGCGCCAGCAGCTGGACAGGTCGAGGTGAGCAGTTCTTC.

The chain joins TRBV10-1 to TRBJ1-5, with no clear D. The CDR3 loop spans 13 amino acids. V was shortened by 1 base and J by 4 bases, with 5 bases between the two germline ends. Germline assignment: CDR1 WNHNN and CDR2 SYGVQD (reference sequence). CDR3: CASSEYRNQPQHF. CDR3 bases: TGCGCCAGCAGTGAGTACCGGAATCAGCCCCAGCATTTT.

This clone was found once. The chain has TRBV18 and TRBJ1-2, with TRBD1 identical over 7 bases. The V segment lost 5 bases and the J segment 4 bases; nucleotides outside the gene matches: 10. There are 15 residues in the CDR3. Germline CDR1 is KGHSH and CDR2 is LQKENI. The CDR3 nucleotides read TGTGCCAGCTCATCGACCGGGACAGAAGGCTATGGCTACACCTTC. Protein sequence: CASSSTGTEGYGYTF.

This clone appeared a single time. This chain connects TRBV30 to TRBJ1-2; the D gene is possibly TRBD1 (5 bases). CDR3 length: 13 residues. In germline, CDR1 is GTSNPN, CDR2 SVGIG (reference sequence). V dropped 2 bases and J dropped 2 bases, with 9 bases sitting between them. The CDR3 bases are TGTGCCTGGAGTTCCAGGGCGAACTATGGCTACACCTTC. Translating it yields CAWSSRANYGYTF.

This clone was recorded once. The chain carries TRBV19 and TRBJ1-4; possible D gene TRBD1, 6 bases. The ends were cut back, 6 bases at V and 3 bases at J, with 11 bases in the middle. Germline CDR1 and CDR2: LNHDA and SQIVND (reference sequence). CDR3 length equals 14 residues. For the CDR3, the DNA is TGTGCCAGTAGCAAACAGGGACCTAATGAAAAACTGTTTTTT. As protein: CASSKQGPNEKLFF.

The chain uses TRBV5-1 and TRBJ1-5; D unclear. The ends were cut back, 5 bases at V and 6 bases at J, with 15 bases in the middle. CDR1 is SGHRS, CDR2 YFSETQ, per germline. This CDR3 comprises 14 residues. CDR3 amino acids: CASSSGSSGQPQHF. DNA of the CDR3: TGCGCCAGCAGTTCCGGGTCTTCTGGTCAGCCCCAGCATTTT.

The V gene is TRBV2, the J gene TRBJ1-2, with 7 bases that match TRBD1. Germline trimming cut 5 bases from V and 6 bases from J; bases unmatched to any gene: 9. In germline, CDR1 is SNHLY, CDR2 FYNNEI. The CDR3 consists of 14 residues. CDR3 in amino acids: CASSPRTGSNGYTF. The CDR3 nucleotides read TGTGCCAGCAGTCCTAGGACAGGTTCGAATGGCTACACCTTC.

The chain carries TRBV5-1 and TRBJ2-5; perhaps TRBD1 as D (5 bases). The germline CDR1 and CDR2 sequences are SGHRS and YFSETQ. CDR3 length: 16 residues. V shed 0 bases and J shed 7 bases, with 19 bases lying between them. CDR3 DNA: TGCGCCAGCAGCTTGGACGGTAACAGGCCTTCGGGGACCCAGTACTTC. It translates to CASSLDGNRPSGTQYF.

The chain employs TRBV4-1 and TRBJ2-7, with 7 nucleotides matching TRBD1. The CDR3 is 21 residues long. Germline V gives CDR1 MGHRA, CDR2 YSYEKL. V gave up 1 base and J gave up 7 bases; unmatched junction bases: 28. In DNA, the CDR3 is TGCGCCAGCAGCCAAGGAATGGTCCGGGACAGAAAAAGGGTACCGCCGGGAGAGCAGTACTTC. Translated: CASSQGMVRDRKRVPPGEQYF.

This chain uses TRBV3-1 (or the pseudogene TRBV3-2) with TRBJ2-5, with D possibly TRBD2 on 6 matching bases. The V gene lost 4 bases and the J gene lost 5 bases, with 17 bases spanning the gap. The CDR3 runs to 15 residues. Germline V gene data show CDR1 as LGHDT and CDR2 as YNNKEL (reference sequence). The CDR3 DNA sequence: TGTGCCAGCAGCCTAGGGACTGGGATTAGGGAGACCCAGTACTTC. Encoded protein: CASSLGTGIRETQYF.

This clone was counted once. Sequence at one end of the junction differs from germline and may be a read error. This rearrangement joins TRBV18 to TRBJ2-1, with 16 bases matching TRBD2. Germline CDR1 reads KGHSH; CDR2 reads LQKENI. This CDR3 has 21 amino acids. The DNA for the CDR3 is TGTGCCAGCTCATCACCGGGACTAGCGGGAGGGACTGGTCCATCCCAAAGTGAGCAGTTCTTC. This codes for CASSSPGLAGGTGPSQSEQFF.

The rearrangement links TRBV18 to TRBJ2-1; TRBD2 might be the D (6 bases). This CDR3 is 16 amino acids long. Per germline, CDR1 KGHSH and CDR2 LQKENI. The ends were cut back, 3 bases at V and 5 bases at J, with 17 bases in the middle. CDR3 in DNA: TGTGCCAGCTCACCCCCGAGCGGGTCCCCACACAATGAGCAGTTCTTC. This sequence encodes CASSPPSGSPHNEQFF. Full variable domain (missing parts from reference TRBV18 and TRBJ2-1): NAGVMQNPRHLVRRRGQEARLRCSPMKGHSHVYWYRQLPEEGLKFMVYLQKENIIDESGMPKERFSAEFPKEGPSILRIQQVVRGDSAAYFCASSPPSGSPHNEQFFGPGTRLTVL.

V usage is TRBV21-1 and J usage is TRBJ2-1; no check of the table's D call, TRBD2, against the DNA was made. TRBV21-1 is a pseudogene segment. This CDR3 has 16 residues. Here the CDR3 DNA reads TGTGCCAGCAGCAACACCCCCGGGAGGGCCTATGGTGAGCAGTTCTTC. This gives the protein CASSNTPGRAYGEQFF.

V is TRBV6-5 and J is TRBJ2-3, with a weak D call TRBD2 (5 bases). The CDR3 consists of 15 residues. V was shortened by 2 bases and J by 5 bases, with 14 bases between the two germline ends. Germline lookup yields CDR1 MNHEY and CDR2 SVGAGI. The CDR3 DNA reads as TGTGCCAGCAGTTACGGGAGTTCAGGAGGAGATACGCAGTATTTT. Amino acids: CASSYGSSGGDTQYF.

This chain links TRBV28 with TRBJ1-3; D unclear. The V end lost 5 bases, the J end lost 0 bases, and 5 bases lay between the germline ends. Germline V CDR1 and CDR2: MDHEN, SYDVKM. This CDR3 has 13 residues. The chain's CDR3 is CASSVYSGNTIYF. As DNA, the CDR3 is TGTGCCAGCAGTGTGTACTCTGGAAACACCATATATTTT.

The rearrangement joins TRBV5-1 to TRBJ1-1; D remains ambiguous. V shed 0 bases and J shed 0 bases, with 9 bases lying between them. This CDR3 is built from 15 residues. Germline V gene lookup returns CDR1 SGHRS and CDR2 YFSETQ. The CDR3 nucleotides read TGCGCCAGCAGCTTGGGACCAGGCCTGAACACTGAAGCTTTCTTT. It is translated as CASSLGPGLNTEAFF. The whole variable domain, filled in from reference TRBV5-1 and TRBJ1-1, reads KAGVTQTPRYLIKTRGQQVTLSCSPISGHRSVSWYQQTPGQGLQFLFEYFSETQRNKGNFPGRFSGRQFSNSRSEMNVSTLELGDSALYLCASSLGPGLNTEAFFGQGTRLTVV.

In this sample, this clone turned up once. The genes are TRBV6-6 and TRBJ1-2, with D unresolved. The V and J ends lost 2 bases and 0 bases respectively, with 10 bases between them. In germline, CDR1 is MNHNY, CDR2 SVGAGI (reference sequence). The length of the CDR3 is 15 residues. Here the CDR3 reads CASSYTPDSNYGYTF. The CDR3 DNA is TGTGCCAGCAGTTACACCCCAGATTCTAACTATGGCTACACCTTC.

V and J are TRBV11-2 and TRBJ2-5; TRBD1 might be the D (5 bases). CDR1 is SGHAT and CDR2 is FQNNGV in the germline V gene. V was pared by 1 base and J by 3 bases, with 9 bases between. CDR3 length: 14 residues. In DNA, the CDR3 is TGTGCCAGCAGCTTAGGTTCCAGGGAAGAGACCCAGTACTTC. Protein: CASSLGSREETQYF.

The chain is built from TRBV7-3 and TRBJ2-3; TRBD2 agrees at 12 bases. Unmatched junction bases numbered 9, after V lost 4 bases and J lost 4 bases. The CDR3 is 17 amino acids. The germline gives CDR1 SGHTA, CDR2 FQGTGA. The CDR3 reads CASSSVTSGSRADTQYF. CDR3 DNA: TGTGCCAGCAGCTCTGTGACTAGCGGGAGTCGGGCAGATACGCAGTATTTT. Supplemented by reference TRBV7-3 and TRBJ2-3, the full variable domain reads GAGVSQTPSNKVTEKGKYVELRCDPISGHTALYWYRQSLGQGPEFLIYFQGTGAADDSGLPNDRFFAVRPEGSVSTLKIQRTERGDSAVYLCASSSVTSGSRADTQYFGPGTRLTVL.